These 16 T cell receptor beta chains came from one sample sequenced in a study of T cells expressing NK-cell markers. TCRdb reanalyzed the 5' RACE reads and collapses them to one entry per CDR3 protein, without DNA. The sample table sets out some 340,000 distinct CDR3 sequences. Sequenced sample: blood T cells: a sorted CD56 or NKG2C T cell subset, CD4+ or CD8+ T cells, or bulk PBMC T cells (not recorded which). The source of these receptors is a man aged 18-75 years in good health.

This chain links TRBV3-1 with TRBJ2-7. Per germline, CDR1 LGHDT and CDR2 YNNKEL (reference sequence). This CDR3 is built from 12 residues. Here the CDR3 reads CASRQRLGEQYF.

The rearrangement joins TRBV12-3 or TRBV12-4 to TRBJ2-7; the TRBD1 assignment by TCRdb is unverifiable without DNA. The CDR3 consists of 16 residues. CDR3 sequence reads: CASSLKGYRGSGEQYF.

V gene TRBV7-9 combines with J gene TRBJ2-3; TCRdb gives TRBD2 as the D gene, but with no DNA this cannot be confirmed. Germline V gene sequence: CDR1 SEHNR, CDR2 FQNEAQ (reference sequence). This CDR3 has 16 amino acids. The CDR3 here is CASSLGSSGSTDTQYF. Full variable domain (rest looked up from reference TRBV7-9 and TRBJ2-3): DTGVSQNPRHKITKRGQNVTFRCDPISEHNRLYWYRQTLGQGPEFLTYFQNEAQLEKSRLLSDRFSAERPKGSFSTLEIQRTEQGDSAMYLCASSLGSSGSTDTQYFGPGTRLTVL.

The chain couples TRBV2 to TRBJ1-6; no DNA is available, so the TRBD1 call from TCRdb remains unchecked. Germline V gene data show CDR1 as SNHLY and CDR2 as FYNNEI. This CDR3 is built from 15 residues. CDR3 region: CASSNEGGWHSPLHF.

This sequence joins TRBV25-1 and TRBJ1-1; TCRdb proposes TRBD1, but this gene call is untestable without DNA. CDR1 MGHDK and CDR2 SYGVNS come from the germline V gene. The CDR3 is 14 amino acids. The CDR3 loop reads CASSPRRERAEAFF.

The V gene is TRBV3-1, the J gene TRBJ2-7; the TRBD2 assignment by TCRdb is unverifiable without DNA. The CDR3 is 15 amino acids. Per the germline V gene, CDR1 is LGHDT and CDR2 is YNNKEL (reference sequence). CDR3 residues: CASSSKLAGGNEQYF.

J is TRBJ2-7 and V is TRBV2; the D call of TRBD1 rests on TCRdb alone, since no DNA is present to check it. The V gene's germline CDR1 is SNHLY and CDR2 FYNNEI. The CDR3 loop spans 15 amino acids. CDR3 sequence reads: CASSRRGTSSYEQYF.

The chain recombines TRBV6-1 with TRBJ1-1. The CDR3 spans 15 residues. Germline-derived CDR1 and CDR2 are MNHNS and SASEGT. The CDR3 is CASSEALGRNTEAFF.

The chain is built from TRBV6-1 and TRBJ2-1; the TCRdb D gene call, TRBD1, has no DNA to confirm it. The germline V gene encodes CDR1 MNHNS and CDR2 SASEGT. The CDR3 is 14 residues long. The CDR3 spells CASSVEGGLGEQFF.

CDR3: CASSPRGPVTYEQYF. The chain has TRBV6-1 and TRBJ2-7; the D gene TCRdb calls, TRBD2, cannot be checked with no DNA. Germline V gene lookup returns CDR1 MNHNS and CDR2 SASEGT. The CDR3 is made up of 15 amino acids.

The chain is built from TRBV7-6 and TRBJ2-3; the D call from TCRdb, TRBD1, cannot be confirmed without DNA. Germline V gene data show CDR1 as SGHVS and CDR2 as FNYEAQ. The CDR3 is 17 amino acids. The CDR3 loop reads CASSKNLDGVGTDTQYF.

CDR3 sequence reads: CASSQSMGQDYGYTF. The genes are TRBV4-1 and TRBJ1-2; TCRdb names TRBD1, which stays unverified in the absence of DNA. Germline CDR1 and CDR2: MGHRA and YSYEKL. This CDR3 is 15 amino acids long.

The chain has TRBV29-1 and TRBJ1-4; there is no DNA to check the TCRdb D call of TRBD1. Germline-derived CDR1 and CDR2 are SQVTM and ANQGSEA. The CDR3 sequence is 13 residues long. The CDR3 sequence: CSVGGQGNEKLFF.

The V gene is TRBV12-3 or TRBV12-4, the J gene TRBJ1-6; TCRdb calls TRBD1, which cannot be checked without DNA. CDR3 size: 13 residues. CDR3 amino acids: CASRVGGDSPLHF.

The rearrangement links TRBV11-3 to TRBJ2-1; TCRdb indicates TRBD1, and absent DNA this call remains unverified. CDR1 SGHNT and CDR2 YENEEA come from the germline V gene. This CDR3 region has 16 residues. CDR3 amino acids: CASSLEGQVRTDEQFF.

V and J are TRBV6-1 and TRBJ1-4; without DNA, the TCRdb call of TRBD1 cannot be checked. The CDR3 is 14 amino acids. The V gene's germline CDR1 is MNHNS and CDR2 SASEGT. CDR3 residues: CASSEMGTDEKLFF.